The clone carrying this TCR beta chain was seen ten or more times. The antigen is undetermined. The sample originates from a study of glioma-infiltrating T cells. Findings and caveats of the study: Tissue-blood divergence was below expectation in non-neoplastic patients, above in gliomas. Only very few CDR3 sequences appeared in both tissue and blood.

Using RNA template, CDR3s of TCR alpha and beta were amplified with iRepertoire arm-PCR. One-step reverse transcription and amplification started from about 100-400 ng of tissue mRNA or PBMC total RNA. TCRdb re-called the multiplex PCR reads with MiXCR, one entry per CDR3 protein. Found here are some 130,000 distinct CDR3 sequences, about 25% of them singletons; the top ten hold 27%. This receptor was taken from a human donor with low-grade glioma or glioblastoma, undergoing nonglioma brain surgery, or in good health (not recorded which). The source material was glioma tissue, nonneoplastic brain tissue, or PBMCs (not recorded which).

CDR3 sequence (DNA): TGTGCCAGCAGTTACGGTGGAACCTACGAGCAGTACGTC. Translating it yields CASSYGGTYEQYV. V and J are TRBV6-6 and TRBJ2-7; D is unresolved. Trimming pared 2 bases from V and 2 bases from J, leaving 7 bases between. The germline gives CDR1 MNHNY, CDR2 SVGAGI (reference sequence). This CDR3 is 13 amino acids long.